These 21 T cell receptor beta chains share one sample of origin, sequenced in a study of blood T cell repertoires in COVID-19. Assay: immunoSEQ multiplex PCR; the TCRdb copy retains only in-frame clones and omits some. The sample holds about 500,000 clones; approximately 90% are singletons and the top ten take under 0.85%. The specimen sequenced was PBMCs or T cells enriched from blood (not recorded which). The receptor source for this set is a woman younger than 30 who had recovered from COVID-19.

The chain recombines TRBV19 with TRBJ2-1; 9 bases map to TRBD1. V lost 2 bases to trimming and J lost 9 bases; unmatched junction nucleotides: 11. Germline V gene lookup returns CDR1 LNHDA and CDR2 SQIVND (reference sequence). This CDR3 spans 16 amino acids. CDR3 coding DNA: TGTGCCAGTAGTATACTCGGACAGGGGAAAAATAGTGAGCAGTTCTTC. Its translation: CASSILGQGKNSEQFF.

J is TRBJ2-2 and V is TRBV5-1; 11 bases fit TRBD2. The germline gives CDR1 SGHRS, CDR2 YFSETQ. V lost 4 bases, J lost 6 bases, and 8 bases stayed unmatched. The CDR3 spans 16 residues. The CDR3 protein is CASSPRLAGTSGELFF. The CDR3 DNA reads TGCGCCAGCAGCCCCAGACTAGCGGGGACTTCCGGGGAGCTGTTTTTT.

The gene calls are TRBV18 and TRBJ1-2, with D maybe TRBD1 (6 bases). Germline lookup yields CDR1 KGHSH and CDR2 LQKENI. The V and J ends lost 6 bases and 7 bases respectively, with 12 bases between them. The CDR3 is 12 amino acids. The CDR3 here is CASSRGLGGYTF. CDR3 DNA sequence: TGTGCCAGCTCCAGGGGCCTCGGTGGCTACACCTTC.

The V and J genes are TRBV9 and TRBJ1-3; 7 bases fit TRBD1. CDR1 and CDR2 (germline): SGDLS, YYNGEE. Trimming removed 3 bases from V and 1 base from J; junction bases left unmatched: 7. This CDR3 has 16 residues. This CDR3 is CASSARPGQSGNTIYF. The DNA of the CDR3 is TGTGCCAGCAGCGCTCGTCCGGGACAGTCTGGAAACACCATATATTTT.

The chain joins TRBV28 to TRBJ2-1; no clear D gene. Germline V gene sequence: CDR1 MDHEN, CDR2 SYDVKM. The CDR3 is made up of 11 amino acids. Trimming pared 7 bases from V and 8 bases from J, leaving 9 bases between. The CDR3 DNA reads TGTGCCAGCAAAACAGTAGATGAGCAGTTCTTC. Amino acid sequence: CASKTVDEQFF.

The table lists this clone with a count of one. The CDR3 protein is CASRLGLAGNNEQFF. The CDR3, as DNA: TGCGCCAGCAGACTCGGGCTAGCGGGGAACAATGAGCAGTTCTTC. The chain uses TRBV5-1 and TRBJ2-1, with TRBD2 matching 9 bases. The CDR3 is 15 amino acids. After removal of 5 bases from V and 5 bases from J, the junction contained 8 bases not matched to a gene. Germline V lookup: CDR1 SGHRS, CDR2 YFSETQ.

A few counts support this clone. The V and J genes are TRBV2 and TRBJ2-1, with D possibly being TRBD2 (6 bases). Trimming pared 7 bases from V and 8 bases from J, leaving 24 bases between. In germline, CDR1 is SNHLY, CDR2 FYNNEI. The CDR3 consists of 16 residues. CDR3 DNA: TGTGCCAGCATGGGCCTCGGTTTGCGGGGTAAGGATGAGCAGTTCTTC. It translates to CASMGLGLRGKDEQFF.

V is TRBV5-6 and J is TRBJ1-2; TRBD1 is a possible D gene (5 bases). Germline V CDR1 and CDR2: SGHDT, YYEEEE. Trimming took off 4 bases at V and 4 bases at J, with 17 bases between the two ends. This CDR3 is built from 15 residues. CDR3 sequence (DNA): TGTGCCAGCAGCCCTACCGACAGTCTCCTCTATGGCTACACCTTC. Its protein is CASSPTDSLLYGYTF.

The chain recombines TRBV6-1 with TRBJ1-1; D ambiguous. Between the trimmed V and J ends, which lost 2 bases and 0 bases, there was a span of 10 bases. CDR3 size: 15 residues. Germline V CDR1 and CDR2: MNHNS, SASEGT. CDR3 amino acids: CASSERHLMNTEAFF. The CDR3, as DNA: TGTGCCAGCAGTGAACGACACCTTATGAACACTGAAGCTTTCTTT.

The rearrangement uses TRBV28 and TRBJ1-5; possible D gene TRBD1, 6 bases. Germline CDR1 and CDR2: MDHEN and SYDVKM. Trimming removed 6 bases at V and 0 bases at J, with 21 bases between. This CDR3 spans 18 amino acids. CDR3 coding DNA: TGTGCCAGCAGGCCCGGGGGGCTCAATCCTTATAGCAATCAGCCCCAGCATTTT. This codes for CASRPGGLNPYSNQPQHF.

The chain carries TRBV7-9 and TRBJ2-2; TRBD1 matches 8 bases. Germline CDR1 SEHNR, CDR2 FQNEAQ (reference sequence). The junction had 8 bases not matched to a gene; V was cut back by 7 bases and J by 1 base. The CDR3 contains 16 residues. The CDR3 region is CASNPRGQVNTGELFF. The CDR3 region has the DNA TGTGCCAGCAACCCGCGGGGACAGGTGAACACCGGGGAGCTGTTTTTT.

Of note for this clone: The sample contains more than one DNA sequence encoding this CDR3. The chain combines TRBV28 with TRBJ1-1, with 7 bases fitting TRBD1. The trim removed 6 bases at V and 5 bases at J, leaving 3 bases unmatched. The germline V gene encodes CDR1 MDHEN and CDR2 SYDVKM. This CDR3 spans 12 amino acids. The CDR3 nucleotides read TGTGCCAGCAGCGCAGGGGGTACTGAAGCTTTCTTT. Translated, it gives CASSAGGTEAFF.

This sequence joins TRBV5-1 and TRBJ1-4, with 7 bases identical to TRBD1. CDR3 length: 15 residues. After removal of 4 bases from V and 5 bases from J, the junction contained 8 bases not matched to a gene. Germline-derived CDR1 and CDR2 are SGHRS and YFSETQ. The CDR3 protein is CASSTGTDLNEKLFF. CDR3 bases: TGCGCCAGCAGCACAGGGACAGACCTGAATGAAAAACTGTTTTTT.

The J gene is TRBJ2-7, the V gene TRBV7-9; no reliable D call. The CDR3 is 16 residues long. Trimming cost V 2 bases and J 13 bases, with 27 bases left between them. CDR1 and CDR2 from the germline V gene are SEHNR and FQNEAQ (reference sequence). CDR3 protein: CASSLIRHQVQRGKYF. CDR3 DNA sequence: TGTGCCAGCAGCTTAATAAGGCATCAAGTCCAAAGAGGTAAATACTTC. The full variable domain, rest sourced from reference TRBV7-9 and TRBJ2-7, is DTGVSQNPRHKITKRGQNVTFRCDPISEHNRLYWYRQTLGQGPEFLTYFQNEAQLEKSRLLSDRFSAERPKGSFSTLEIQRTEQGDSAMYLCASSLIRHQVQRGKYFGPGTRLTVT.

The genes are TRBV4-1 and TRBJ2-3; TRBD2 matches 8 bases. The CDR3 sequence is 15 residues long. Germline assignment: CDR1 MGHRA and CDR2 YSYEKL. V lost 1 base to trimming and J lost 5 bases; unmatched junction nucleotides: 5. CDR3: CASSQVGTRGDTQYF. In nucleotides, the CDR3 is TGCGCCAGCAGCCAAGTGGGGACTAGAGGAGATACGCAGTATTTT.

The J gene is TRBJ1-5, the V gene TRBV30; 9 bases are shared with TRBD1. V was clipped by 6 bases and J by 4 bases; unmatched bases: 10. CDR3 size: 15 residues. CDR1 is GTSNPN and CDR2 is SVGIG in the germline V gene (reference sequence). For the CDR3, the DNA is TGTGCCTGTAATAACGGACAGGGGCTGAATCAGCCCCAGCATTTT. Its protein product is CACNNGQGLNQPQHF.

The rearrangement links TRBV7-2 to TRBJ1-5; D is undetermined. From germline, CDR1 is SGHTA and CDR2 FQGNSA. The CDR3 runs 15 residues. V lost 1 base to trimming and J lost 1 base, with 8 bases between them. CDR3 amino acids: CASSLVTGSNQPQHF. The CDR3 DNA reads as TGTGCCAGCAGCTTAGTGACTGGCAGCAATCAGCCCCAGCATTTT.

With respect to this clone: Other DNA sequences in the sample encode the same CDR3. The chain joins TRBV28 to TRBJ2-3; the match to TRBD2 covers 9 bases. Germline V gives CDR1 MDHEN, CDR2 SYDVKM. CDR3 length: 13 residues. V shed 8 bases and J 1 base; nucleotides not matched to a gene: 1. In DNA form, the CDR3 reads TGTGCCAGCTCTAGCGGGGGCACAGATACGCAGTATTTT. Protein product: CASSSGGTDTQYF.

V usage is TRBV9 and J usage is TRBJ2-3, with 9 bases lining up with TRBD2. The ends lost 0 bases at V and 6 bases at J; junction bases unmatched: 8. Germline V gives CDR1 SGDLS, CDR2 YYNGEE. The CDR3 has 16 amino acids. Here the CDR3 reads CASSVATRGGRDTQYF. The DNA for the CDR3 is TGTGCCAGCAGCGTAGCTACGCGGGGGGGAAGGGATACGCAGTATTTT.

J is TRBJ1-2 and V is TRBV2; TRBD1 matches 7 bases. Per germline, CDR1 SNHLY and CDR2 FYNNEI. The V gene end was trimmed by 3 bases and the J gene end by 8 bases; junction bases not matched to a gene: 9. The CDR3 runs 14 residues. For the CDR3, the DNA is TGTGCCAGCAGTGACGGAGGGGGCGTAGGGGGCTACACCTTC. Protein product: CASSDGGGVGGYTF.

J is TRBJ2-7 and V is TRBV19, with D perhaps matching TRBD2 (7 bases). Looked up from germline, CDR1 is LNHDA and CDR2 is SQIVND (reference sequence). Between the trimmed V and J ends, which lost 3 bases and 3 bases, there was a span of 12 bases. This CDR3 contains 14 residues. DNA of the CDR3: TGTGCCAGTAGTATGACGGGGGGCCTCTACGAGCAGTACTTC. Protein sequence: CASSMTGGLYEQYF. Supplemented by reference TRBV19 and TRBJ2-7, the full variable domain reads DGGITQSPKYLFRKEGQNVTLSCEQNLNHDAMYWYRQDPGQGLRLIYYSQIVNDFQKGDIAEGYSVSREKKESFPLTVTSAQKNPTAFYLCASSMTGGLYEQYFGPGTRLTVT.